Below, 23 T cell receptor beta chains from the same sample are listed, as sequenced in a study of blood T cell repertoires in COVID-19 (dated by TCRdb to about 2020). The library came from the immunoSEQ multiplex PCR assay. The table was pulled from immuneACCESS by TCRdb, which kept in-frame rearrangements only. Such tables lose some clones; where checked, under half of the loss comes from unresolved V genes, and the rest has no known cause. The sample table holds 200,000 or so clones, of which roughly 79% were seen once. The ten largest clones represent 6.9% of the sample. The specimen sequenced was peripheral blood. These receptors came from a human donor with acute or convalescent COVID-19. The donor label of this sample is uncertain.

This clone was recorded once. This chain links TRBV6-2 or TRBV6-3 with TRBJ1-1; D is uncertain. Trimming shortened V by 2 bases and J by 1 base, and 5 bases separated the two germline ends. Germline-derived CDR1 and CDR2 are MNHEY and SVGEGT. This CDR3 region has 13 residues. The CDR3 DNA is TGTGCCAGCAGTTACGGAGAGAACACTGAAGCTTTCTTT. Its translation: CASSYGENTEAFF.

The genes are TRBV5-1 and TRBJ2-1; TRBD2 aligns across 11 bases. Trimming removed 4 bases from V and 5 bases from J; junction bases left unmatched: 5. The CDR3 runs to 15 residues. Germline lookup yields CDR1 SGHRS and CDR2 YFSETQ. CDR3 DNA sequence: TGCGCCAGCAGCACAGGGACTAGCGGTAACAATGAGCAGTTCTTC. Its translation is CASSTGTSGNNEQFF.

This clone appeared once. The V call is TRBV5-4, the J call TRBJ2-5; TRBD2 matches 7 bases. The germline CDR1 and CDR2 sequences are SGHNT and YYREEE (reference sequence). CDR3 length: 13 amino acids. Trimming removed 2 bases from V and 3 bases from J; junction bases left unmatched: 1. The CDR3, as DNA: TGTGCCAGCAGCTTTGGACTAGAAGAGACCCAGTACTTC. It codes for CASSFGLEETQYF. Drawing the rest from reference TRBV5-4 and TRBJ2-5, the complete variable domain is ETGVTQSPTHLIKTRGQQVTLRCSSQSGHNTVSWYQQALGQGPQFIFQYYREEENGRGNFPPRFSGLQFPNYSSELNVNALELDDSALYLCASSFGLEETQYFGPGTRLLVL.

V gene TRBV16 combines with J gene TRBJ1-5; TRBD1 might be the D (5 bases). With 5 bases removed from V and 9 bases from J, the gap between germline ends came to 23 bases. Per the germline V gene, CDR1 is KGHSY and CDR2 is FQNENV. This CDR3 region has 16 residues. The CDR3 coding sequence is TGTGCCAGCAGCGCATCAAGGCAGGGAAGAGAAGGGCCCCAGCATTTT. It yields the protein CASSASRQGREGPQHF.

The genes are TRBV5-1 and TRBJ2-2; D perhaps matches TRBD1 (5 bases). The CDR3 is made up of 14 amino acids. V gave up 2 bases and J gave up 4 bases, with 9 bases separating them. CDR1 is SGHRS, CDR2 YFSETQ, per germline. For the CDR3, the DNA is TGCGCCAGCAGCTTCGACAGCCTCACCGGGGAGCTGTTTTTT. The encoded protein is CASSFDSLTGELFF.

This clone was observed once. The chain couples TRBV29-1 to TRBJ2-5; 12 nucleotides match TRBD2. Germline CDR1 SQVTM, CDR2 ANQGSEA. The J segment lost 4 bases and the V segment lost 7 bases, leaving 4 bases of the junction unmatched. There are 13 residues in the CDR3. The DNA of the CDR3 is TGCAGCGCCCTGGGACTAGCGGGAGAGACCCAGTACTTC. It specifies CSALGLAGETQYF.

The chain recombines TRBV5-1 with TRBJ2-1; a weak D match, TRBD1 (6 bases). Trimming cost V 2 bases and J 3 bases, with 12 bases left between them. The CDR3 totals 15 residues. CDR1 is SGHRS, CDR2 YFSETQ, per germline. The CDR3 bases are TGCGCCAGCAGCTTAGGGGGTGAGGGCTACAATGAGCAGTTCTTC. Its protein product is CASSLGGEGYNEQFF. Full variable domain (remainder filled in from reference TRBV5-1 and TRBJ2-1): KAGVTQTPRYLIKTRGQQVTLSCSPISGHRSVSWYQQTPGQGLQFLFEYFSETQRNKGNFPGRFSGRQFSNSRSEMNVSTLELGDSALYLCASSLGGEGYNEQFFGPGTRLTVL.

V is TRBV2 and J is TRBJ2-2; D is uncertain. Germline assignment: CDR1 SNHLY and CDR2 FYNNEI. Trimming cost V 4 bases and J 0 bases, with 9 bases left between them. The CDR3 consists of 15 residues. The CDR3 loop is CASSATTSNTGELFF. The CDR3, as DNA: TGTGCCAGCAGTGCGACGACTTCGAACACCGGGGAGCTGTTTTTT.

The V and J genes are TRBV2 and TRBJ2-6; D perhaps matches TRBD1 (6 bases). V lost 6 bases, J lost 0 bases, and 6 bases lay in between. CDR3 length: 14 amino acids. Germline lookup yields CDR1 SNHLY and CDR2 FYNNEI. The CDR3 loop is CASRGASGANVLTF. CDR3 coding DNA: TGTGCCAGCAGGGGGGCCTCTGGGGCCAACGTCCTGACTTTC.

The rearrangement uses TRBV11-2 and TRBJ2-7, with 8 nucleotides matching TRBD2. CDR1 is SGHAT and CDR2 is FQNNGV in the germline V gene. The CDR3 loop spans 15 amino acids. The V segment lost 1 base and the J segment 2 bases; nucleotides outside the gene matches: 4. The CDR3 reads CASSLVAGPTYEQYF. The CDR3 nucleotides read TGTGCCAGCAGCTTAGTAGCGGGGCCGACCTACGAGCAGTACTTC.

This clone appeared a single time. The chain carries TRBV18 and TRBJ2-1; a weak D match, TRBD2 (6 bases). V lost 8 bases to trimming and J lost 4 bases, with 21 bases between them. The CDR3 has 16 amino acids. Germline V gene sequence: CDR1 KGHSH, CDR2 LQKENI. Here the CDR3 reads CASHGGMRESYNEQFF. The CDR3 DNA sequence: TGTGCCAGCCACGGAGGGATGAGGGAGTCATACAATGAGCAGTTCTTC. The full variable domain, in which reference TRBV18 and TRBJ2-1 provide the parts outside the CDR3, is NAGVMQNPRHLVRRRGQEARLRCSPMKGHSHVYWYRQLPEEGLKFMVYLQKENIIDESGMPKERFSAEFPKEGPSILRIQQVVRGDSAAYFCASHGGMRESYNEQFFGPGTRLTVL.

DNA for the CDR3: TGTGCCTGGAGTGTACGGGGTCGGGAGACCCAGTACTTC. Translating gives CAWSVRGRETQYF. The chain joins TRBV30 to TRBJ2-5, with D possibly matching TRBD2 (5 bases). CDR3 length: 13 residues. Germline V gives CDR1 GTSNPN, CDR2 SVGIG (reference sequence). V lost 0 bases and J lost 5, with 10 bases in between.

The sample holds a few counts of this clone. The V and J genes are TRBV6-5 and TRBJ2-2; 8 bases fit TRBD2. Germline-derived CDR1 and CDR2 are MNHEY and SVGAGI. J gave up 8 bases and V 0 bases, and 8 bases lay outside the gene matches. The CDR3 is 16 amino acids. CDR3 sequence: CASSYSAGAGTGELFF. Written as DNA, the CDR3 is TGTGCCAGCAGTTACTCAGCGGGAGCGGGAACGGGGGAGCTGTTTTTT.

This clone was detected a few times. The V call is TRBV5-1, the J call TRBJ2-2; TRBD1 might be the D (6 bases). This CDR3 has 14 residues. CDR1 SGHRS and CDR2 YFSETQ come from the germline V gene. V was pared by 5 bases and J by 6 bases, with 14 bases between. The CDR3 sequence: CASRPSTGPGELFF. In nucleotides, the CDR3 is TGCGCCAGCAGGCCGAGCACAGGGCCCGGGGAGCTGTTTTTT.

The CDR3 sequence is CASSFLAGTGDTQYF. The CDR3 DNA sequence: TGTGCCAGCAGCTTCCTAGCGGGGACCGGGGACACGCAGTATTTT. The chain uses TRBV5-4 and TRBJ2-3; 9 bases are a match to TRBD2. There are 15 residues in the CDR3. Germline V gene lookup returns CDR1 SGHNT and CDR2 YYREEE (reference sequence). The V gene end was trimmed by 2 bases and the J gene end by 9 bases; junction bases not matched to a gene: 10.

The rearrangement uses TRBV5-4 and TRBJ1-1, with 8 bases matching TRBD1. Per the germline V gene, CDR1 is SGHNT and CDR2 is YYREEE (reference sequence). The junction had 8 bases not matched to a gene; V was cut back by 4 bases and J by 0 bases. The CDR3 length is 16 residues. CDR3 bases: TGTGCCAGCAGCCGCGGACAGGGAACCATGAACACTGAAGCTTTCTTT. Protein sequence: CASSRGQGTMNTEAFF.

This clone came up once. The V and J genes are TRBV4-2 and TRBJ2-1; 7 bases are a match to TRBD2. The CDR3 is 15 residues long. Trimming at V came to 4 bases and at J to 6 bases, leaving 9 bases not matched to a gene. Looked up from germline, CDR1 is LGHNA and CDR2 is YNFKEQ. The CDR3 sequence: CASSPGLERFNEQFF. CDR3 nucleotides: TGTGCCAGCAGCCCAGGACTAGAAAGATTCAATGAGCAGTTCTTC.

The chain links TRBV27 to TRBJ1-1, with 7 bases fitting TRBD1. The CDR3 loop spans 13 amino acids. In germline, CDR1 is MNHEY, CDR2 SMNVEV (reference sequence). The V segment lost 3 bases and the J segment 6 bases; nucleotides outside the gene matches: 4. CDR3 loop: CASSFRQGAEAFF. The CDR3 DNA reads TGTGCCAGCAGTTTCCGACAGGGCGCTGAAGCTTTCTTT.

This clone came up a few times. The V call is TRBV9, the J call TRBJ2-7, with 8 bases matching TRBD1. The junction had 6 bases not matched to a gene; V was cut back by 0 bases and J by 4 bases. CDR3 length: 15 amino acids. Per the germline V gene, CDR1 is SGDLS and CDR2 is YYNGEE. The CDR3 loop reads CASSVAQGATYEQYF. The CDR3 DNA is TGTGCCAGCAGCGTAGCTCAGGGGGCGACGTACGAGCAGTACTTC. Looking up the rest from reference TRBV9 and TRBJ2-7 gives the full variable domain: DSGVTQTPKHLITATGQRVTLRCSPRSGDLSVYWYQQSLDQGLQFLIQYYNGEERAKGNILERFSAQQFPDLHSELNLSSLELGDSALYFCASSVAQGATYEQYFGPGTRLTVT.

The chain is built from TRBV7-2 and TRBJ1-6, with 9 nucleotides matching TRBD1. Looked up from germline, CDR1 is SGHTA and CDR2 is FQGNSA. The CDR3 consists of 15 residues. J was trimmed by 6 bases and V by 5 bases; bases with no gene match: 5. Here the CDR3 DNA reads TGTGCCAGCAGCCCCCGGGGACAGGGTAATTCACCCCTCCACTTT. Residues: CASSPRGQGNSPLHF.

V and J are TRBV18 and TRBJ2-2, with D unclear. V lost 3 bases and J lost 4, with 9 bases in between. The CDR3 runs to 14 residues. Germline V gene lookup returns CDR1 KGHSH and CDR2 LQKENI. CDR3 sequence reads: CASSPRTGTGELFF. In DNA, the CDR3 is TGTGCCAGCTCACCTCGAACGGGCACCGGGGAGCTGTTTTTT. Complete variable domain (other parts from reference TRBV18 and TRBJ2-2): NAGVMQNPRHLVRRRGQEARLRCSPMKGHSHVYWYRQLPEEGLKFMVYLQKENIIDESGMPKERFSAEFPKEGPSILRIQQVVRGDSAAYFCASSPRTGTGELFFGEGSRLTVL.

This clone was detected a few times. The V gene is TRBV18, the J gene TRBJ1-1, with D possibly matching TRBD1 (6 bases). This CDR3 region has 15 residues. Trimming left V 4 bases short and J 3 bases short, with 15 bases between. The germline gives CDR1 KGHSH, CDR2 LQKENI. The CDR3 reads CASSLIQGTDTEAFF. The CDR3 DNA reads TGTGCCAGCTCACTGATACAGGGTACGGACACTGAAGCTTTCTTT.

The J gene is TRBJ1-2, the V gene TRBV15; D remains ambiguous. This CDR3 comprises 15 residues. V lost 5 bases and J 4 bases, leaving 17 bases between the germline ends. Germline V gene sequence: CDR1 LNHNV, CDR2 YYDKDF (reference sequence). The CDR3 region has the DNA TGTGCCACCAGCGCCCGATCCTATTCTTTCTATGGCTACACCTTC. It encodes CATSARSYSFYGYTF.